This entry features one TCR beta chain sequence. Assay used: immunoSEQ multiplex PCR; TCRdb lists only in-frame clones, some missing. The sample includes fewer than 70,000 clones, approximately 94% of them seen just once. This entry comes from a study of T cell changes during pregnancy in multiple sclerosis. Germline assignment: CDR1 SQVTM and CDR2 ANQGSEA. V gave up 4 bases and J gave up 8 bases, with 14 bases separating them. This CDR3 spans 12 amino acids. J is TRBJ1-2 and V is TRBV29-1, with a tentative D call TRBD1 (5 bases). The sequenced sample was CD8+ T cells from peripheral blood mononuclear cells, obtained in the third trimester of pregnancy. The sequence was obtained from a female donor with multiple sclerosis, enrolled in a pregnancy study. CDR3 loop: CSVVGGIRGYTF. The CDR3 DNA reads TGCAGCGTTGTGGGGGGAATCAGGGGCTACACCTTC.